The clone carrying this T cell receptor beta chain was counted a few times. V lost 1 base to trimming and J lost 6 bases; unmatched junction nucleotides: 5. The CDR3 runs to 14 residues. CDR1 is SGHNT, CDR2 YYREEE, per germline (reference sequence). The data stem from a study of blood T cell repertoires in COVID-19. Across the whole study: Sites across the United States, Italy and Spain contributed samples from acute and convalescent COVID-19.

Produced via immunoSEQ multiplex PCR; TCRdb's table is partial and in-frame only. This table has about 110,000 clones, less than 85% appearing once. This chain joins TRBV5-4 and TRBJ2-7, with TRBD1 identical over 9 bases. This clonotype originated in an elderly woman with acute or convalescent COVID-19. Material for sequencing was peripheral blood. The DNA for the CDR3 is TGTGCCAGCAGCTTGAGGGACAGGGCGGGCGAGCAGTACTTC. It is translated as CASSLRDRAGEQYF.